The 10 T cell receptor beta chains given below trace back to one sample, sequenced in a study of blood T cell repertoires in COVID-19 (dated by TCRdb to the early 2020s). The library was generated by the immunoSEQ multiplex PCR assay. As stored in TCRdb, this immuneACCESS dataset retains in-frame rearrangements with V and J assigned. A fraction of the clones does not appear; measured against another copy, unresolved V genes explain less than half of the discrepancy, and the remainder lacks a known reason. The sample has 200,000 to 250,000 clones on record, 80% of them singletons. In total, the top ten clones hold 9.5% to 15% of the sample. The sequenced material came from peripheral blood. The receptors here all came from a human donor in a cohort sampled during active COVID-19.

The chain is built from TRBV28 and TRBJ2-7; D might be TRBD2 (7 bases). V shed 7 bases and J shed 1 base, with 20 bases lying between them. The germline V gene encodes CDR1 MDHEN and CDR2 SYDVKM. The CDR3 sequence is 16 residues long. CDR3 sequence: CASTSNPGGVSYEQYF. The CDR3 DNA sequence: TGTGCCAGCACCTCAAACCCGGGGGGCGTATCCTACGAGCAGTACTTC. Based on the CDR3 plus reference TRBV28 and TRBJ2-7, the full variable domain is DVKVTQSSRYLVKRTGEKVFLECVQDMDHENMFWYRQDPGLGLRLIYFSYDVKMKEKGDIPEGYSVSREKKERFSLILESASTNQTSMYLCASTSNPGGVSYEQYFGPGTRLTVT.

The gene calls are TRBV25-1 and TRBJ2-1, with 7 positions matching TRBD2. V dropped 2 bases and J dropped 12; count of bases not matched to a gene: 19. Per germline, CDR1 MGHDK and CDR2 SYGVNS. The CDR3 contains 17 residues. CDR3 protein: CASSEGGGDFGRRGQFF. CDR3 bases: TGTGCCAGCAGTGAAGGTGGTGGGGATTTCGGGAGGCGTGGGCAGTTCTTC.

Notes on this clone: Additional DNA sequences in this sample encode the identical CDR3. The rearrangement uses TRBV7-2 and TRBJ2-7; D remains unclear. Per germline, CDR1 SGHTA and CDR2 FQGNSA. V was clipped by 5 bases and J by 2 bases, with 4 bases between them. This CDR3 spans 11 amino acids. CDR3 region: CASSPAYEQYF. DNA of the CDR3: TGTGCCAGCAGCCCAGCCTACGAGCAGTACTTC.

The chain recombines TRBV7-2 with TRBJ2-7; 11 bases fit TRBD2. The V and J ends lost 5 bases and 3 bases, in that order; junction bases with no gene match: 6. Germline loops: CDR1 SGHTA, CDR2 FQGNSA. This CDR3 is built from 15 residues. CDR3 sequence reads: CASSPIAGGYYEQYF. Written as DNA, the CDR3 is TGTGCCAGCAGCCCGATAGCGGGGGGGTACTACGAGCAGTACTTC.

The chain combines TRBV7-3 with TRBJ1-2, with D hard to call. This CDR3 contains 14 residues. CDR1 and CDR2 (germline): SGHTA, FQGTGA. V lost 2 bases and J lost 0, with 7 bases in between. CDR3 amino acids: CASSLGGPNYGYTF. The DNA of the CDR3 is TGTGCCAGCAGCTTAGGCGGTCCTAACTATGGCTACACCTTC.

The chain has TRBV6-6 and TRBJ1-5, with TRBD1 matching 11 bases. V was pared by 5 bases and J by 3 bases, with 9 bases of the junction left unmatched. The CDR3 runs to 17 residues. CDR1 and CDR2 from the germline V gene are MNHNY and SVGAGI (reference sequence). The CDR3 nucleotides read TGTGCCAGCAGTCTTAAGGGGACAGGGGGATCCAATCAGCCCCAGCATTTT. Protein product: CASSLKGTGGSNQPQHF.

The rearrangement links TRBV24-1 to TRBJ1-5; D not resolved. The CDR3 loop spans 12 amino acids. The germline V gene has CDR1 KGHDR and CDR2 SFDVKD. Trimming cost V 3 bases and J 4 bases, with 3 bases left between them. This CDR3 reads CATSDQNQPQHF. CDR3 bases: TGTGCCACCAGTGATCAAAATCAGCCCCAGCATTTT.

This clone has just a few counts. The chain couples TRBV13 to TRBJ2-2, with D hard to call. The CDR3 sequence is 16 residues long. Trimming removed 4 bases from V and 0 bases from J, with 12 bases in between. Germline V gene lookup returns CDR1 PRHDT and CDR2 FYEKMQ (reference sequence). The CDR3 DNA follows: TGTGCCAGCAGCTCTTATCAAACAGCGAACACCGGGGAGCTGTTTTTT. It is translated as CASSSYQTANTGELFF.

The chain employs TRBV11-2 and TRBJ1-6, with D unresolved. Germline CDR1 is SGHAT and CDR2 is FQNNGV. The CDR3 totals 16 residues. Trimming cost V 4 bases and J 2 bases, with 12 bases left between them. The CDR3 region has the DNA TGTGCCAGCAGCTACCTTTTTAGCGCCTATAATTCACCCCTCCACTTT. It specifies CASSYLFSAYNSPLHF.

The gene calls are TRBV5-6 and TRBJ2-2; perhaps TRBD1 as D (5 bases). The germline gives CDR1 SGHDT, CDR2 YYEEEE. V was pared by 1 base and J by 0 bases, with 7 bases between. The CDR3 has 15 residues. The CDR3 loop reads CASSLKGPNTGELFF. In DNA, the CDR3 is TGTGCCAGCAGCTTGAAGGGGCCGAACACCGGGGAGCTGTTTTTT.